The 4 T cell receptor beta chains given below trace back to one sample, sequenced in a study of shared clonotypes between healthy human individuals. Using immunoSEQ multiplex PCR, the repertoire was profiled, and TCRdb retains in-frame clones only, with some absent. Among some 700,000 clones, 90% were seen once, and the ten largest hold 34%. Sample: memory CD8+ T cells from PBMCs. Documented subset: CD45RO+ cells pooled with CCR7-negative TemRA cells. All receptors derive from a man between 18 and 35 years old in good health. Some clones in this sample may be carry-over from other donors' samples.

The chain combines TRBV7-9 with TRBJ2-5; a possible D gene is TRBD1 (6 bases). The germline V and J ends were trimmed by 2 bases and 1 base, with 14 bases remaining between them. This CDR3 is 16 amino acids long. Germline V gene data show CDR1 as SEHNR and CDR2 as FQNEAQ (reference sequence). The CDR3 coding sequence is TGTGCCAGCAGCTTACCCTGGGACACCATCCAAGAGACCCAGTACTTC. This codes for CASSLPWDTIQETQYF.

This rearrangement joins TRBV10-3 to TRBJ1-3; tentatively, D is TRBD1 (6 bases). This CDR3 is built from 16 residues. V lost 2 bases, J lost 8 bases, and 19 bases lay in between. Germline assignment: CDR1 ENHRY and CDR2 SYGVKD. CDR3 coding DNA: TGTGCCATCAGTGAGACCCTAACAGGGTCCCCGTACACCATATATTTT. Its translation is CAISETLTGSPYTIYF.

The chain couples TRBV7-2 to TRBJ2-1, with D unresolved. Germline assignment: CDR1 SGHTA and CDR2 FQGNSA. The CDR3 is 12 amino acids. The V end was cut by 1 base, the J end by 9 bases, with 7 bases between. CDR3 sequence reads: CASSLGHTEQFF. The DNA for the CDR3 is TGTGCCAGCAGCTTAGGACATACTGAGCAGTTCTTC.

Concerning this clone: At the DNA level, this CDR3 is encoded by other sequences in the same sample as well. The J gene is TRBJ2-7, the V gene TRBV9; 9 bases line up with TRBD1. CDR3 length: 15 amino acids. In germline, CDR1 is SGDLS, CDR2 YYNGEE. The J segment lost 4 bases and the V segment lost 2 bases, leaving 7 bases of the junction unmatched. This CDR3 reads CASSVAGTGTYEQYF. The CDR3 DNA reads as TGTGCCAGCAGCGTCGCCGGGACAGGGACTTACGAGCAGTACTTC.